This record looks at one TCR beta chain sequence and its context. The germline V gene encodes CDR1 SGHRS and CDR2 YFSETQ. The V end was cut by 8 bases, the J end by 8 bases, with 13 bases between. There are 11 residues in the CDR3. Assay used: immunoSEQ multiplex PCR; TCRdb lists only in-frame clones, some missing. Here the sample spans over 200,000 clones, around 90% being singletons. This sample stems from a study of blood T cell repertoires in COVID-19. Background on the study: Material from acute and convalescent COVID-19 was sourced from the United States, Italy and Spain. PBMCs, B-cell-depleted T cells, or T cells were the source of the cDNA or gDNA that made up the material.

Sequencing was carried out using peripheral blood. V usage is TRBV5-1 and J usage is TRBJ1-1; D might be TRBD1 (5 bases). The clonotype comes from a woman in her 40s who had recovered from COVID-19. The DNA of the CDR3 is TGCGCCAGTAGTAGGGGTGGGGAAGCTTTCTTT. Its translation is CASSRGGEAFF.